Described below is a single TCR beta chain sequence and its context. It has no known antigen specificity. It has no much larger one-base neighbor in the sample; base qualities were not kept. According to the germline V gene, CDR1 reads ENHRY and CDR2 reads SYGVKD. Including cysteine and phenylalanine, the CDR3 has 14 amino acids. Of all the DNA, just the CDR3 is kept, 42 bases in frame from base 1. V is reduced by 4 bases and J by 0 bases, leaving a spacing of 10 bases between them. This entry is derived from a study of blood T cells in healthy people across ages (dated by TCRdb to the mid-2010s). Regarding the research as a whole: In model experiments, template switching captured roughly one uniquely barcoded TCR beta cDNA molecule for every two T cells. The study measured age-related changes in TCR beta repertoire diversity using deep sequencing normalized with unique cDNA molecular identifiers. Four age groups were formed from the donors: young (average approximately 15 years), middle-aged (around 37), aged (approximately 60) and long-lived (roughly 88). To avoid experimental bias, donors of different ages were randomly spread across the sequencing lanes. The study analyzed two additional independent replicas of 1 million unique cDNA reads from the same blood draw for two donors, one aged 18 to 30 and one aged 80 or older.

Library method: 5' RACE. The sequencing machine was an Illumina HiSeq 2500. A second PCR of roughly 7 to 12 cycles was run with a J-beta primer mix and a sample-barcoded 5' primer. A template-switch 5' adaptor carrying 12 random nucleotides introduced a unique molecular identifier onto each TCR beta cDNA molecule. Each sample yielded at least 2.5 million CDR3-containing paired-end reads. All of the RNA was converted into first-strand cDNA using the Mint cDNA synthesis kit, with a TRBC-specific oligonucleotide serving as the primer. Following uracil-DNA glycosylase treatment, all cDNA underwent a first 18-cycle PCR with the universal primers M1SS and BC2_uni_R. In the original analysis: Normalization of each sample was performed by random selection of 1 million high-quality reads, each carrying a distinct molecular identifier. Instead of being binned into consensus sequences, reads with shared molecular identifiers were discarded. MiTCR, run with a Q25 quality threshold and the strictest error-elimination algorithm, handled CDR3 identification, clonotype clustering and error correction. Lower-bound total TCR beta diversity was estimated with a nonparametric unseen species model using Euler transformation. TCRdb reprocessed the public reads (quality trimming at Q25 with fastp, clone calling with MiXCR) and kept in-frame beta chains. CDR3 protein duplicates are merged, each entry listing the most common genes and DNA. TCRdb assigned the V and J calls; the authors' analysis was not used. The sample includes around 990,000 distinct CDR3 sequences, with roughly two fifths observed a single time. 10% to 15% of the sample is in the top ten clones.

The 40 or so donors, aged about 6 to 95 years, were systemically healthy Caucasian individuals from Russia. Each donor gave around 9 milliliters of peripheral blood, collected into EDTA-treated Vacutainer tubes. PBMCs were isolated by Ficoll-Paque density-gradient centrifugation, with at least 7 million obtained per sample. Total RNA was extracted from PBMCs with Trizol reagent, with at least 6 micrograms obtained per sample. The percentages of naive CD45RAhigh/CD27high T cells were determined by flow cytometry on a PBMC aliquot from every donor. Overall results and qualifications from the work: Observed TCR beta diversity per million T cells fell roughly linearly with age, and a significant reduction was already apparent by age about 36. A strong correlation was found between observed TCR beta diversity and the percentage of naive T cells measured by flow cytometry. The long-lived group showed more naive CD4+ T cells, fewer expanded clones and increased TCR diversity than the aged group, suggesting age selection. Bulk unsorted PBMC profiling prevented conclusive comparison of naive and antigen-experienced compartments. The CMV infection status of donors was not known, potentially confounding age-related changes in expanded clonotypes. Estimates of total diversity based on one million sequenced T cells were considered lower bounds and underestimates.

This sequence was found in a man aged 18 to 30 in good health. The sequencing input was blood. Recombination connected TRBV10-3 to TRBJ2-7; the D gene identity is not certain. CDR3 protein: CAISAGDNSYEQYF. The sequenced DNA: TGTGCCATCAGTGCGGGTGACAACTCCTACGAGCAGTACTTC.